This entry features one TCR beta chain sequence. Its antigen is as yet unknown. This CDR3 has 12 residues. CDR1 and CDR2 from the germline V gene are DFQATT and SNEGSKA (reference sequence). V gave up 0 bases and J gave up 4 bases, with 4 bases separating them. TCRdb ran MiXCR on the RT-PCR reads and lists one entry per CDR3 protein. This table has about 310,000 distinct CDR3 sequences, around a fifth appearing once. The data belong to a study of response to subunit inactivated influenza vaccine. Notes on the study in general: It was suggested by the authors that few new T cells are recruited by each seasonal influenza vaccination.

This receptor was obtained from a man aged 45 to 75 who received an inactivated influenza vaccine. Sample: PBMCs from blood, taken 21 months after vaccination. This sequence joins TRBV20-1 and TRBJ1-5, with D hard to call. The CDR3 protein is CSARETNQPQHF. Written as DNA, the CDR3 is TGCAGTGCTAGAGAAACAAATCAGCCCCAGCATTTT.